This T cell receptor (beta chain) was sequenced in a study of blood T cells in healthy people across ages. Caucasian individuals from Russia who were healthy and aged about 6 to 95 acted as donors. Using a J-beta primer mix together with a sample-barcoded 5' primer, a second PCR was run for roughly 7 to 12 cycles. TCRdb reprocessed the 5' RACE reads with MiXCR, giving one entry per CDR3 protein. The data show over 1,300,000 distinct CDR3 sequences, around 59% seen once. To note about this clonotype: Its antigen is unknown.

General study points: Estimates of total diversity, which came from one million sequenced T cells, were considered to be underestimates. More naive CD4+ cells and higher diversity were found in long-lived than in aged donors. Across the age range, TCR beta diversity per million T cells fell in a roughly linear way.

The junction had 5 bases not matched to a gene; V was cut back by 1 base and J by 0 bases. The V gene's germline CDR1 is LGHDT and CDR2 YNNKEL (reference sequence). The CDR3 sequence is 17 residues long. The clonotype was recovered from a man between 18 and 35 years old in good health. Sequenced input: blood. V usage is TRBV3-1 and J usage is TRBJ2-3; 9 positions match TRBD2. The CDR3 sequence is CASSQGISGGSTDTQYF. Here the CDR3 DNA reads TGTGCCAGCAGCCAAGGGATTAGCGGGGGTAGCACAGATACGCAGTATTTT.